One TCR beta chain is described in this entry. This clonotype has ten or more counts. Its antigen is currently not known. Per-nucleotide qualities are absent, and no much larger clonotype sits a single base away. The source of the sample is a study of HIV-infected patients and healthy controls (dated by TCRdb to the mid-2010s). Study-wide context: After three months of therapy, CD4 counts in about 85% of the 16 patients increased to a modest but significant degree while remaining below normal ranges. CD8 counts did not change consistently during early therapy, while the CD4:CD8 ratio increased slightly. Viral load fell below detection in about 65% of the 16 patients by the second bleed and in all patients following a further year of therapy. Patients exhibited no overall T-cell lymphocytopenia, and total CDR3 counts per chain were not significantly different from those of controls. The study asked whether deep sequencing of the TCR repertoire from small blood samples of HIV patients could detect immune perturbation and reconstitution.

Whole blood was used without cell fractionation, so all unsorted peripheral T cells were reflected in the repertoire. For RNA extraction, approximately 2.5 ml of peripheral blood was collected into Tempus tubes. HIV-infected adults who had not yet received antiretroviral therapy and were about to begin treatment were enrolled, with the first sixteen eligible patients processed. Enrollment excluded patients who had febrile or AIDS-related illness, tumors, hepatitis B or C coinfection, immunomodulatory therapy, recent vaccination or treatment interruptions. Residual genomic DNA was removed with the TURBO-DNase kit and globin mRNA was depleted with GLOBINclear. Pretreatment blood was drawn from HIV-infected patients immediately prior to the initiation of antiretroviral therapy. The paper as a whole reports these results and caveats: Processing included only sixteen HIV-infected individuals, and this was regarded by the authors as a major limit on how widely the findings apply. The dynamics of distinct T-cell subpopulations could not be separated, and sequencing depth was restricted, because whole blood was used. HIV-infected repertoires showed significantly elevated mean Gini indices relative to controls, which possibly reflects oligoclonality. Pairing of alpha and beta chains was not determined in the samples. Comparisons were complicated by unequal numbers of distinct sequences between patients and controls, and rare events from HIV-infected data were overweighted by size-matching. By Jaccard index and by the count of highly shared sequences, healthy controls shared more CDR3s between individuals than HIV+ patients did. The apparent post-therapy recovery of the Gini index in HIV-infected patients was not reproduced in size-matched repertoire data. Slight age and sex profile differences between the study cohorts did not explain the observed diversity differences. Significantly different mean usage between HIV-infected patients and controls was observed for eight alpha and eight beta V genes. The study did not determine donor HLA types. Healthy control repertoires showed roughly threefold more distinct CDR3s and higher Shannon diversity than untreated HIV+ repertoires. HIV-associated CDR3s exhibited a significant reduction in frequency during therapy, whereas CMV-associated CDR3s exhibited no significant change, although the majority increased in frequency. MAIT cell alpha-chain CDR3s were present at high frequency in healthy controls but severely depleted in HIV+ repertoires.

Using SuperScript III with primers targeting the alpha and beta constant regions, approximately 450 ng of RNA was reverse transcribed. Alpha and beta chain libraries were generated separately via chain-specific third strand synthesis with multiplexing indices. To avoid primer bias, the protocol used one single primer pair to amplify every rearrangement within a chain, and the protocol also attached molecular barcodes to each cDNA molecule. Purified cDNA was joined by T4 RNA Ligase 1 to a 5' RACE adapter carrying a random hexamer and the SP2 sequencing primer site. Second strand synthesis was primed from the SP2 site with Phusion polymerase, using slow temperature ramps to favor optimal annealing. Each molecule's 12-nucleotide barcode consisted of two random hexamer sequences, both added before amplification and joined together. P5 and P7 adapter elements plus a second index were added in a short first PCR, which was followed by a roughly 24-cycle amplification PCR with P5s and P7 primers. In total the libraries went through 25 to 30 PCR cycles, after which the libraries were quantified on a Qubit, sized on a Bioanalyzer, and diluted to 3 to 4.5 nM. Normalized libraries were sequenced on an Illumina MiSeq with 2 x 250 paired-end kits. Reverse transcription reactions were cleaned up on MinElute columns and eluted into approximately 10 ul Tris-Cl. A 1:1 ratio of AMPure XP beads was used to clean the adapter ligations after they had run for around 25 hours at 16 degrees C. The authors processed their data as follows. A modified Decombinator processed the demultiplexed FASTQ files and output V, J, insert and barcode information. Sequences that shared a barcode but differed from the dominant sequence were treated as errors and discarded, and barcodes were clustered at Levenshtein distance 3 and counted to estimate the original cDNA molecules. The R packages ineq, vegan, igraph and RCytoscape were used for downstream analyses, with IMGT nomenclature and CDR3 definitions applied. V gene usage was calculated across distinct sequences, with every TCR tallied a single time to avoid skew from clonal expansion. Within a donor, similarity networks joined unique CDR3 amino acid sequences in every case where two of them were separated by a single Levenshtein edit. Published HIV-specific CDR3s (roughly 96 alpha, 550 to 800 beta) and CMV-specific CDR3s (roughly 14 alpha, a few hundred beta) were compiled and searched for in the repertoires. Random subsampling to size-matched repertoires demonstrated that the decreased diversity in patients did not result from their lower sequence numbers. TCRdb redid the processing of the public reads, applying fastp at Q25 and MiXCR, and retained in-frame beta chains. Rows with a matching CDR3 protein are joined into one entry that keeps the most common DNA and genes. The V and J calls and clone size come from TCRdb's table, not from the authors' own analysis. The sample table lists about 7,400 distinct CDR3 sequences, 9.3% of them with a count of one. The top ten clonotypes cover approximately 15% of the sample.

Reading from cysteine to phenylalanine, the CDR3 counts 16 amino acids. Only the CDR3 DNA is retained, 48 bases long and in frame from the first base. V sheds 4 bases and J sheds 0 bases, leaving 13 bases between their ends. The germline V gene specifies LGHNA as CDR1 and YNFKEQ as CDR2. Sequenced material: blood, taken before antiretroviral therapy. This receptor chain uses TRBV4-2 and TRBJ2-1; the D gene cannot be named for sure. This receptor was taken from an adult with HIV infection. The nucleotides read TGTGCCAGCAGCCCAGAAGGGCCATTCTCCTACAATGAGCAGTTCTTC. Translated, this is CASSPEGPFSYNEQFF.